These T cell receptor beta chains were read from a single sample in a study of blood T cell repertoires in COVID-19. Profiled with immunoSEQ multiplex PCR; TCRdb holds only in-frame clones, not every one. The sample contains over 120,000 clones, around 86% of which appear only once. Sequenced sample: peripheral blood. These receptors all stem from a human donor in a cohort sampled during active COVID-19. Both conserved end residues are part of each CDR3. D genes are given only for firm matches. Where a row states a size, it is once, few, many or the class of an expanded clone; other rows omit it.

-	TRBD2	TRBV6-5	TRBJ2-7	CASSYGLAGYEQYF	TGTGCCAGCAGTTACGGGCTAGCGGGCTACGAGCAGTACTTC
once	-	TRBV28	TRBJ1-5	CASRVKGFHQPQHF	TGTGCCAGCAGGGTTAAGGGGTTCCATCAGCCCCAGCATTTT
-	TRBD1	TRBV11-2	TRBJ1-2	CASSFYGGQFSGSYGYTF	TGTGCCAGCAGCTTCTACGGGGGACAGTTCTCCGGGAGCTATGGCTACACCTTC
-	-	TRBV19	TRBJ2-7	CASSRPGGALYEQYF	TGTGCCAGTAGTAGACCAGGAGGCGCATTATACGAGCAGTACTTC
few	-	TRBV2	TRBJ2-7	CASRDFRTASYEQYF	TGTGCCAGCAGAGACTTTAGGACAGCCTCCTACGAGCAGTACTTC
-	-	TRBV5-4	TRBJ2-7	CASSGDSSYEQYF	TGTGCCAGCAGCGGTGACAGCTCCTACGAGCAGTACTTC
-	TRBD1	TRBV4-1	TRBJ1-3	CASSQNRGRLSGGNTIYF	TGCGCCAGCAGCCAAAACAGGGGACGGCTCTCTGGGGGAAACACCATATATTTT
-	-	TRBV7-2	TRBJ2-1	CASSLVRRQFEQFF	TGTGCCAGCAGCTTAGTTCGGAGGCAGTTTGAGCAGTTCTTC
-	TRBD2	TRBV7-9	TRBJ2-1	CASSLALAGTYNEQFF	TGTGCCAGCAGCTTAGCGCTAGCGGGTACCTACAATGAGCAGTTCTTC
-	-	TRBV7-2	TRBJ2-7	CASSLGLLGEQYF	TGTGCCAGCAGCTTAGGACTCCTGGGCGAGCAGTACTTC
-	TRBD2	TRBV7-2	TRBJ2-3	CASSLLGLAGVSTDTQYF	TGTGCCAGCAGCTTATTGGGACTAGCGGGAGTTAGCACAGATACGCAGTATTTT
-	TRBD2	TRBV29-1	TRBJ2-7	CSVANRGTSGRSGEQYF	TGCAGCGTTGCGAATCGGGGGACTAGCGGGAGGTCAGGCGAGCAGTACTTC
-	-	TRBV6-2/TRBV6-3	TRBJ2-7	CASSLADGSYEQYF	TGTGCCAGCAGCCTAGCCGATGGTTCCTACGAGCAGTACTTC
few	TRBD1	TRBV7-2	TRBJ1-3	CASSLVGTGSGNTIYF	TGTGCCAGCAGCTTAGTAGGGACAGGGTCTGGAAACACCATATATTTT
-	-	TRBV28	TRBJ2-7	CASSLSGQRYEQYF	TGTGCCAGCAGTTTAAGTGGACAGCGTTACGAGCAGTACTTC
few	-	TRBV4-1	TRBJ2-7	CASSQEPAEGEQYF	TGCGCCAGCAGCCAAGAACCTGCTGAGGGCGAGCAGTACTTC
-	-	TRBV5-4	TRBJ1-1	CASSRMMTGRNTEAFF	TGTGCCAGCAGTCGAATGATGACAGGAAGGAACACTGAAGCTTTCTTT
few	-	TRBV5-1	TRBJ2-6	CASSPVSGANVLTF	TGCGCCAGCAGCCCAGTTTCTGGGGCCAACGTCCTGACTTTC
few	TRBD1	TRBV19	TRBJ2-7	CASSLSTGTGGEQYF	TGTGCCAGTAGTTTATCAACCGGGACAGGGGGCGAGCAGTACTTC
-	-	TRBV6-5	TRBJ2-5	CASKTMGGAKTQYF	TGTGCCAGCAAAACTATGGGTGGGGCGAAGACCCAGTACTTC
-	TRBD1	TRBV11-3	TRBJ2-7	CASSPGVGTGDYEQYF	TGTGCCAGCAGCCCAGGGGTCGGGACAGGGGATTACGAGCAGTACTTC
-	-	TRBV11-2	TRBJ2-7	CASSLVAVRVEQYF	TGTGCCAGCAGCTTAGTAGCGGTCCGAGTCGAGCAGTACTTC
once	TRBD2	TRBV27	TRBJ2-1	CASSSLTSGSGYEQFF	TGTGCCAGCAGTTCCCTTACTAGCGGGAGTGGCTATGAGCAGTTCTTC
-	-	TRBV14	TRBJ2-7	CASSQGYPLASPRGEHF	TGTGCCAGCAGCCAAGGTTACCCCCTAGCGTCCCCCCGGGGAGAGCACTTC
-	TRBD2	TRBV7-6	TRBJ2-5	CASSLAGSGSGSEETQYF	TGTGCCAGCAGCTTAGCGGGGAGCGGGAGCGGATCGGAAGAGACCCAGTACTTC
-	-	TRBV19	TRBJ2-3	CASSKVADRLGATQYF	TGTGCCAGTAGCAAAGTAGCGGACAGGCTCGGAGCTACGCAGTATTTT
-	-	TRBV6-5	TRBJ1-2	CASSYQGRNYGYTF	TGTGCCAGCAGTTACCAGGGGCGCAACTATGGCTACACCTTC
once	TRBD1	TRBV24-1	TRBJ2-2	CATSDTRGRTGELFF	TGTGCCACCAGTGATACCAGGGGGCGGACCGGGGAGCTGTTTTTT
-	TRBD1	TRBV27	TRBJ1-3	CASCISGTGLPVAGNTIYF	TGTGCCAGCTGTATCTCCGGGACAGGCTTACCGGTGGCTGGAAACACCATATATTTT
-	TRBD1	TRBV9	TRBJ2-7	CASSPTQGGEQYF	TGTGCCAGCAGCCCAACACAGGGGGGAGAGCAGTACTTC
-	TRBD1	TRBV11-3	TRBJ2-7	CASSFNRPDRGHYEQYF	TGTGCCAGCAGCTTCAACCGCCCGGACAGGGGACACTACGAGCAGTACTTC
-	-	TRBV9	TRBJ2-6	CASSARQVPSGANVLTF	TGTGCCAGCAGCGCCAGACAAGTCCCCTCTGGGGCCAACGTCCTGACTTTC
-	TRBD2	TRBV4-1	TRBJ2-7	CASSQNSGSSYEQYF	TGCGCCAGCAGCCAGAATAGCGGGAGTTCCTACGAGCAGTACTTC
few	-	TRBV5-4	TRBJ1-3	CASSLEQPGNTIYF	TGTGCCAGCAGCTTGGAACAGCCCGGAAACACCATATATTTT
-	TRBD1	TRBV18	TRBJ2-5	CASSTGQGVRETQYF	TGTGCCAGCTCAACGGGACAGGGGGTTCGAGAGACCCAGTACTTC
-	TRBD2	TRBV11-3	TRBJ2-7	CASRAAGTSGAYEQYF	TGTGCCAGCAGGGCAGCGGGGACTAGCGGTGCCTACGAGCAGTACTTC
-	TRBD1	TRBV7-3	TRBJ1-2	CASSPHSGQNYGYTF	TGTGCCAGCAGCCCCCATTCGGGACAGAACTATGGCTACACCTTC
-	-	TRBV29-1	TRBJ1-3	CSVAEGRANGNTIYF	TGCAGCGTTGCTGAGGGTCGGGCAAATGGAAACACCATATATTTT
once	TRBD2	TRBV7-3	TRBJ2-7	CASSLTGGTTYEQYF	TGTGCCAGCAGCTTAACGGGGGGGACCACGTACGAGCAGTACTTC
-	-	TRBV7-3	TRBJ1-5	CASSPDGGSNQPQHF	TGTGCCAGCAGCCCAGACGGGGGTAGCAATCAGCCCCAGCATTTT